Included here is one TCR beta chain sequence, with context. This receptor's antigen is unknown. One base away there is no much larger clone; base qualities are not given. This sample stems from a study of blood T cells in healthy people across ages (dated by TCRdb to the mid-2010s). A note on the overall study: In model experiments, template switching captured about one uniquely barcoded TCR beta cDNA molecule for every two T cells. Using the same blood draw, the study looked at two additional independent replicas of 1 million unique cDNA reads for two donors, one aged 18 to 30 and the other aged 80 or older. Donors were grouped into four age groups: young (average roughly 15 years), middle-aged (39), aged (approximately 67) and long-lived (about 90). The study measured age-related changes in TCR beta repertoire diversity using deep sequencing normalized with unique cDNA molecular identifiers. The research as a whole found: As age increased, observed TCR beta diversity per million T cells dropped in a roughly linear way, and a significant reduction was already evident by age about 36. Bulk unsorted PBMC profiling prevented conclusive comparison of naive and antigen-experienced compartments. Because the CMV infection status of the donors was unknown, age-related changes in expanded clonotypes may potentially have been confounded. Compared with the aged group, more naive CD4+ T cells, fewer expanded clones and increased TCR diversity were shown by the long-lived group, suggesting age selection. Estimates of total diversity based on one million sequenced T cells were regarded as lower bounds and as underestimates. A strong correlation was found between observed TCR beta diversity and the percentage of naive T cells measured by flow cytometry.

Library preparation used 5' RACE. The sequencer listed for this sample is Illumina HiSeq 2500. The second PCR ran for roughly 7 to 12 cycles and used a J-beta primer mix along with a sample-barcoded 5' primer. A template-switch 5' adaptor carrying 12 random nucleotides introduced a unique molecular identifier onto each TCR beta cDNA molecule. Each sample yielded at least 3 million CDR3-containing paired-end reads. First-strand cDNA synthesis was performed from all RNA using the Mint cDNA synthesis kit, with priming by a TRBC-specific oligonucleotide. Following uracil-DNA glycosylase treatment, all cDNA underwent a first 18-cycle PCR with the universal primers M1SS and BC2_uni_R. Per the original workflow: Each sample was normalized by randomly selecting 1 million high-quality reads, each carrying a distinct molecular identifier. Reads sharing molecular identifiers were discarded rather than binned into consensus sequences. MiTCR, set to a Q25 quality threshold and the strictest error-elimination algorithm, was used for CDR3 identification, clonotype clustering and error correction. Lower-bound total TCR beta diversity was estimated with a nonparametric unseen species model using Euler transformation. TCRdb reran the public reads through fastp at Q25 and MiXCR, keeping productive beta chains. Every CDR3 protein is listed once, alongside the most common genes and DNA of its rows. TCRdb's processing, not the study's, gives the V and J calls here. In this sample the table shows 800,000 to 950,000 distinct CDR3 sequences, under 35% of which occur a single time. The ten biggest clones cover 9.5% to 13% of the sample.

Systemically healthy Caucasian individuals from Russia, approximately 39 in total and aged about 6 to 95 years, were included as donors. Each donor gave 9 to 10 milliliters of peripheral blood, collected into EDTA-treated Vacutainer tubes. Ficoll-Paque density-gradient centrifugation was used to isolate PBMCs, with at least 6 million obtained per sample. Total RNA was extracted from PBMCs with Trizol reagent, with at least 6 micrograms obtained per sample. Naive CD45RAhigh/CD27high T cell percentages were measured by flow cytometry on a PBMC aliquot from every donor. The sample was also linked to a second study, of T cells of mothers and their children. From that second study: Donors were nine systemically healthy Caucasian individuals: three mothers and their six children. cDNA synthesis used all of the extracted RNA, with 1.5 ug of RNA in each 15 ul reaction. In the second PCR, the M1S primer added sample barcodes and 2-4 random nucleotides. Each mother yielded over 8 million TCR beta CDR3 reads and each child roughly 3.1 million reads. TCR recombination output is similarly shaped by thymic selection in related and unrelated pairs, with a minor effect exerted by inherited differences. Normalized repertoire overlap was always slightly but never significantly higher in related than unrelated mother-child pairs. With a sensitivity of approximately 100 clones per million clonotypes, no persistent microchimeric T cell clones were detected. In the study, deep NGS was used to compare the TCR beta repertoires of mothers and children, and features distinguishing related mother-child pairs from unrelated individuals were sought. On average, the children were approximately 11 +/- 4 years old, while the mothers were around 42 +/- 4 years old. After adapters were ligated using NEBNext reagents, the libraries underwent 100+100 nt paired-end sequencing on an Illumina HiSeq 2000. To avoid cross-contamination, the mother libraries and the child libraries were prepared a month apart and sequenced in separate runs. For each donor, somewhere between roughly 500,000 and 2,100,000 distinct TCR beta clonotypes were identified. Naive TCR beta clonotypes were estimated from low-frequency clonotypes matched to each donor's FACS-determined naive share, without sorting.

The sample consisted of blood. The origin of this receptor is a woman aged 40-49 years in good health.

Read as DNA, the sequence is TGTGCCGGCAAAAAGAAGACAGGGAGTAACACTGAAGCTTTCTTT. Its protein product is CAGKKKTGSNTEAFF. The chain is made from TRBV3-1 and TRBJ1-1; 7 bases in the middle match TRBD1. Here V drops 11 bases and J drops 2 bases, and the junction holds 14 bases not matched to any gene. The CDR3 runs 15 residues from the cysteine to the phenylalanine. CDR3 DNA only is kept here, 45 bases in frame from base 1. Sequences LGHDT (CDR1) and YNNKEL (CDR2) are obtained from the germline V gene (reference sequence).